The 8 T cell receptor beta chains below were found in one sample sequenced in a study of CD8 T cells in ankylosing spondylitis. Findings of the study overall: For ankylosing spondylitis blood, a TCR beta motif of several highly homologous variants appeared characteristic.

One entry per CDR3 protein, called by TCRdb with MiXCR from the 5' RACE reads. The table has fewer than 400,000 distinct CDR3 sequences, 20% to 25% seen once. The antigens of these receptors remain unknown. Sequencing used blood, either unsorted or a sorted T cell fraction (not recorded which). Source of these receptors: a male donor with ankylosing spondylitis.

This clonotype was observed a few times. The chain combines TRBV6-5 with TRBJ2-7; 9 bases are a match to TRBD2. There are 16 residues in the CDR3. The germline V gene encodes CDR1 MNHEY and CDR2 SVGAGI. Trimming cost V 0 bases and J 6 bases; bases outside gene matches: 9. CDR3 sequence (DNA): TGTGCCAGCAGTTACTCGTTGGCGGGAGGGCCTACCGAGCAGTACTTC. This encodes CASSYSLAGGPTEQYF.

This clonotype was recorded a few times. V gene TRBV20-1 combines with J gene TRBJ2-7, with D maybe TRBD1 (5 bases). The CDR3 covers 14 residues. In germline, CDR1 is DFQATT, CDR2 SNEGSKA (reference sequence). Trimming removed 5 bases at V and 6 bases at J, with 20 bases between. The CDR3 protein is CSAYLTAVSAEQYF. The CDR3 region has the DNA TGCAGTGCTTACTTGACAGCCGTTTCAGCCGAGCAGTACTTC.

This sequence joins TRBV19 and TRBJ2-1; D might be TRBD1 or TRBD2, each matching 5 bases. Germline V gives CDR1 LNHDA, CDR2 SQIVND (reference sequence). With 1 base removed from V and 0 bases from J, the gap between germline ends came to 10 bases. The CDR3 sequence is 16 residues long. The CDR3: CASSIAAGSSYNEQFF. The DNA for the CDR3 is TGTGCCAGTAGTATAGCCGCAGGGAGCTCCTACAATGAGCAGTTCTTC.

The chain joins TRBV10-3 to TRBJ2-1; D gene uncertain. Between the trimmed V and J ends, which lost 5 bases and 4 bases, there was a span of 12 bases. Germline lookup yields CDR1 ENHRY and CDR2 SYGVKD. The length of the CDR3 is 14 residues. The CDR3 protein is CAISYSTDYNEQFF. In nucleotides, the CDR3 is TGTGCCATCAGTTATTCGACTGATTACAATGAGCAGTTCTTC.

A few counts support this clonotype. The rearrangement joins TRBV5-1 to TRBJ1-3; 12 bases align to TRBD1. This CDR3 contains 16 residues. J gave up 1 base and V 7 bases, and 6 bases lay outside the gene matches. Germline CDR1 reads SGHRS; CDR2 reads YFSETQ. This CDR3 is CASGTGGMLSGNTIYF. The CDR3 DNA reads as TGCGCCAGCGGGACAGGGGGCATGCTTTCTGGAAACACCATATATTTT.

The V and J genes are TRBV6-1 and TRBJ2-3; TRBD1 is a possible D gene (5 bases). Germline V lookup: CDR1 MNHNS, CDR2 SASEGT. This CDR3 region has 14 residues. The V end was cut by 9 bases, the J end by 9 bases, with 22 bases between. The CDR3 loop is CASLTVGHLKTQYF. DNA of the CDR3: TGTGCCAGTCTCACAGTAGGACACCTCAAGACGCAGTATTTT.

The chain employs TRBV7-7 and TRBJ2-5; maybe TRBD1 (5 bases). V gave up 4 bases and J gave up 4 bases, with 13 bases separating them. Germline assignment: CDR1 SSHAT and CDR2 FNYEAQ (reference sequence). The CDR3 spans 14 residues. The CDR3, as DNA: TGTGCCAGCAGCTCCCAGGGTCAAGCAGAGACCCAGTACTTC. Protein sequence: CASSSQGQAETQYF.

This clonotype was counted at least ten times. The chain carries TRBV5-1 and TRBJ2-1; TRBD2 matches 11 bases. The V and J ends lost 0 bases and 3 bases, in that order; junction bases with no gene match: 2. The CDR3 totals 16 residues. Germline V gene sequence: CDR1 SGHRS, CDR2 YFSETQ. The CDR3 spells CASSLAGTSGYNEQFF. DNA of the CDR3: TGCGCCAGCAGCTTGGCCGGGACTAGCGGCTACAATGAGCAGTTCTTC.